This TCR beta chain was captured by sequencing in a study of technical replicates of blood from several donors. Germline V lookup: CDR1 LNHNV, CDR2 YYDKDF (reference sequence). CDR3 length: 14 amino acids. The germline V and J ends were trimmed by 0 bases and 9 bases, with 12 bases remaining between them. The method was immunoSEQ multiplex PCR; TCRdb's version includes in-frame clones alone and lacks a portion of them. This sample carries around 64,000 clones, around 93% of them seen once, and the ten largest clones take less than 5%. The sequenced sample was PBMCs. This TCR came from a human donor in good health. Some clones in this sample may be carry-over from other donors' samples. This chain joins TRBV15 and TRBJ2-1; no definite D call. CDR3 in amino acids: CATSRDQATTEQFF. The CDR3 coding sequence is TGTGCCACCAGCAGAGATCAGGCTACGACTGAGCAGTTCTTC.